A single sample is the source of the 14 T cell receptor beta chains below, sequenced in a study of shared clonotypes between healthy human individuals. TCRdb's copy holds only in-frame clones and misses some; the assay was immunoSEQ multiplex PCR. The sample lists about 1.1 million clones; roughly 77% were seen once. Specimen: memory CD4+ T cells from PBMCs. Documented subset: CD45RA-negative fraction. The source is a man younger than 35 in good health. Some clones in this sample may be carry-over from other donors' samples.

V gene TRBV15 combines with J gene TRBJ2-5, with no clear D. Germline V lookup: CDR1 LNHNV, CDR2 YYDKDF (reference sequence). The V end was cut by 0 bases, the J end by 3 bases, with 11 bases between. The CDR3 extends over 15 amino acids. In DNA, the CDR3 is TGTGCCACCAGCAGAGATGCAGGCCACAAAGAGACCCAGTACTTC. Its translation: CATSRDAGHKETQYF.

V usage is TRBV6-8 and J usage is TRBJ2-1, with a possible D match to TRBD1 (6 bases). The germline V gene encodes CDR1 MNHGY and CDR2 SAAAGT. V lost 6 bases to trimming and J lost 8 bases, with 26 bases between them. The CDR3 consists of 17 residues. CDR3 loop: CASRRGTRLFIGDEQFF. The CDR3, as DNA: TGTGCCAGCAGAAGGGGGACCAGACTATTTATCGGCGATGAGCAGTTCTTC.

The V gene is TRBV18, the J gene TRBJ2-7; D call uncertain. Germline V gives CDR1 KGHSH, CDR2 LQKENI. Trimming pared 9 bases from V and 0 bases from J, leaving 9 bases between. The CDR3 length is 12 residues. The CDR3 DNA follows: TGTGCCAGTTCCGTTTCCTCCTACGAGCAGTACTTC. Translating gives CASSVSSYEQYF.

V is TRBV28 and J is TRBJ1-4, with D possibly TRBD1 on 5 matching bases. The CDR3 covers 14 residues. V was shortened by 3 bases and J by 5 bases, with 10 bases between the two germline ends. The germline gives CDR1 MDHEN, CDR2 SYDVKM. CDR3 DNA: TGTGCCAGCAGTTTGGGGCAGAACAATGAAAAACTGTTTTTT. Translation: CASSLGQNNEKLFF.

This clone appeared a few times. The chain carries TRBV28 and TRBJ1-5; TRBD1 is a possible D gene (6 bases). The germline V and J ends were trimmed by 6 bases and 4 bases, with 13 bases remaining between them. The CDR3 consists of 14 residues. CDR1 and CDR2 from the germline V gene are MDHEN and SYDVKM. As DNA, the CDR3 is TGTGCCAGCAGATCCGGGACACTAAATCAGCCCCAGCATTTT. This codes for CASRSGTLNQPQHF.

This clone appeared a few times. The chain joins TRBV18 to TRBJ1-3; 8 nucleotides match TRBD1. CDR1 is KGHSH and CDR2 is LQKENI in the germline V gene. The CDR3 runs to 17 residues. Trimming took 3 bases from V and 2 from J; bases not matched to a gene: 9. In DNA form, the CDR3 reads TGTGCCAGCTCACCTTTCGCGGACAGGGCTACTGGAAACACCATATATTTT. Translating it yields CASSPFADRATGNTIYF.

The genes are TRBV4-2 and TRBJ1-3, with a possible D match to TRBD1 (6 bases). The CDR3 covers 16 residues. The V end lost 3 bases, the J end lost 0 bases, and 12 bases lay between the germline ends. Germline V gene sequence: CDR1 LGHNA, CDR2 YNFKEQ. The CDR3 reads CASSQWTEFSGNTIYF. CDR3 nucleotides: TGTGCCAGCAGCCAGTGGACAGAATTCTCTGGAAACACCATATATTTT.

There are a few counts of this clone. Additional DNA sequences in this sample encode the identical CDR3. The gene calls are TRBV30 and TRBJ1-5; D is unresolved. The V end was cut by 1 base, the J end by 4 bases, with 8 bases between. Looked up from germline, CDR1 is GTSNPN and CDR2 is SVGIG (reference sequence). The CDR3 runs to 13 residues. The DNA for the CDR3 is TGTGCCTGGAGTGCCTCTAGGAATCAGCCCCAGCATTTT. This translates into CAWSASRNQPQHF.

Ten or more counts support this clone. The chain uses TRBV5-1 and TRBJ2-3; 11 nucleotides line up with TRBD2. The CDR3 is 16 amino acids. The germline V gene has CDR1 SGHRS and CDR2 YFSETQ. Trimming took 2 bases from V and 2 from J; bases not matched to a gene: 4. CDR3 nucleotide sequence: TGCGCCAGCAGCTTTACTAGCGGGAGAGACACAGATACGCAGTATTTT. Its translation: CASSFTSGRDTDTQYF.

Remarks on this clone: This same CDR3 is encoded by further DNA sequences in the sample. The chain couples TRBV28 to TRBJ1-1, with D uncertain. V gave up 2 bases and J gave up 3 bases, with 4 bases separating them. CDR1 MDHEN and CDR2 SYDVKM come from the germline V gene. CDR3 size: 12 residues. CDR3 amino acids: CASSLGYTEAFF. The DNA of the CDR3 is TGTGCCAGCAGTTTAGGGTACACTGAAGCTTTCTTT.

This clone was counted once. V gene TRBV7-9 combines with J gene TRBJ2-7; TRBD2 matches at 7 bases. CDR3 length equals 15 residues. Germline assignment: CDR1 SEHNR and CDR2 FQNEAQ (reference sequence). V shed 6 bases, J shed 3 bases, and the junction held 11 bases outside the gene matches. The CDR3 region is CASSLVSGGSYEQYF. CDR3 nucleotide sequence: TGTGCCAGCAGTCTCGTCTCCGGCGGGAGCTACGAGCAGTACTTC.

The table lists this clone with many counts. Within the sample, other DNA sequences also encode this same CDR3. CDR3 sequence (DNA): TGCGCCAGCAGCCAGACCGGGACAGGGGGTAACTATGGCTACACCTTC. This codes for CASSQTGTGGNYGYTF. The J gene is TRBJ1-2, the V gene TRBV4-1, with 11 positions matching TRBD1. The CDR3 covers 16 residues. Germline V CDR1 and CDR2: MGHRA, YSYEKL. Germline trimming cut 3 bases from V and 1 base from J; bases unmatched to any gene: 4.

This sequence joins TRBV9 and TRBJ2-1, with 12 bases identical to TRBD2. Looked up from germline, CDR1 is SGDLS and CDR2 is YYNGEE. This CDR3 has 17 residues. The V gene end was trimmed by 4 bases and the J gene end by 6 bases; junction bases not matched to a gene: 11. CDR3 sequence reads: CASSSRLAGAGSNEQFF. The CDR3 DNA is TGTGCCAGCAGCTCACGACTAGCGGGGGCGGGGAGCAATGAGCAGTTCTTC. Complete variable domain (other parts from reference TRBV9 and TRBJ2-1): DSGVTQTPKHLITATGQRVTLRCSPRSGDLSVYWYQQSLDQGLQFLIQYYNGEERAKGNILERFSAQQFPDLHSELNLSSLELGDSALYFCASSSRLAGAGSNEQFFGPGTRLTVL.

V is TRBV11-2 and J is TRBJ1-1; D is undetermined. This CDR3 comprises 13 residues. The germline V gene encodes CDR1 SGHAT and CDR2 FQNNGV. Deletions cut 5 bases from V and 10 bases from J, with 17 bases between. Here the CDR3 DNA reads TGTGCCAGCAGCCCAGAAGGGTGGGGTGTAGCTTTCTTT. Translation: CASSPEGWGVAFF.